A single sample gave rise to the 31 T cell receptor beta chains below, sequenced in a study of cytomegalovirus exposure and HLA in healthy donors. The PCR used 60 Vbeta and 13 Jbeta primers. Data came from immunoSEQ multiplex PCR; TCRdb stores just in-frame clones and leaves some out. Here the sample spans some 150,000 clones, approximately 90% being singletons. Sample: PBMCs. The receptors come from a young woman in good health and CMV-seronegative.

This clone was seen a handful of times. The chain joins TRBV6-6 to TRBJ1-1; 9 nucleotides agree with TRBD1. Losses at the gene ends were 6 bases for V and 8 bases for J; bases not matched to a gene: 10. Germline V gives CDR1 MNHNY, CDR2 SVGAGI (reference sequence). The CDR3 runs to 14 residues. CDR3 protein: CASSNLGGQGEAFF. The CDR3 DNA is TGTGCCAGCAGCAACCTGGGCGGACAGGGGGAAGCTTTCTTT.

This sequence joins TRBV15 and TRBJ2-7; the match to TRBD1 covers 8 bases. CDR1 and CDR2 from the germline V gene are LNHNV and YYDKDF (reference sequence). The ends lost 5 bases at V and 6 bases at J; junction bases unmatched: 9. There are 14 residues in the CDR3. The chain's CDR3 is CATSSKGTGSEQYF. The DNA of the CDR3 is TGTGCCACCAGCTCCAAAGGGACAGGAAGCGAGCAGTACTTC. Supplemented by reference TRBV15 and TRBJ2-7, the full variable domain reads DAMVIQNPRYQVTQFGKPVTLSCSQTLNHNVMYWYQQKSSQAPKLLFHYYDKDFNNEADTPDNFQSRRPNTSFCFLDIRSPGLGDTAMYLCATSSKGTGSEQYFGPGTRLTVT.

This clone was counted a few times. The J gene is TRBJ2-1, the V gene TRBV5-1; 9 bases are shared with TRBD1. CDR3 length equals 15 residues. Trimming cost V 4 bases and J 7 bases; bases outside gene matches: 9. Germline CDR1 reads SGHRS; CDR2 reads YFSETQ. CDR3 nucleotide sequence: TGCGCCAGCAGCCCACGGGGACAGGGTGGAAATGAGCAGTTCTTC. Its translation is CASSPRGQGGNEQFF.

The chain couples TRBV2 to TRBJ2-7; D gene uncertain. V lost 4 bases and J 4 bases, leaving 5 bases between the germline ends. The CDR3 consists of 11 residues. The germline V gene has CDR1 SNHLY and CDR2 FYNNEI. CDR3 sequence: CASSGLYEQYF. CDR3 bases: TGTGCCAGCAGTGGACTTTACGAGCAGTACTTC.

This chain joins TRBV5-6 and TRBJ1-3; no reliable D call. Germline CDR1 is SGHDT and CDR2 is YYEEEE. Between the trimmed V and J ends, which lost 3 bases and 2 bases, there was a span of 12 bases. The length of the CDR3 is 15 residues. The CDR3 DNA follows: TGTGCCAGCAGCTCCGTAGGAGGACCTGGAAACACCATATATTTT. Translating it yields CASSSVGGPGNTIYF.

V and J are TRBV25-1 and TRBJ2-7; a weak D match, TRBD2 (5 bases). Per germline, CDR1 MGHDK and CDR2 SYGVNS. The CDR3 length is 11 residues. Trimming took 5 bases from V and 6 from J, leaving 8 bases between them. CDR3 loop: CASSTRGEQYF. In nucleotides, the CDR3 is TGTGCCAGCAGTACACGGGGCGAGCAGTACTTC.

The rearrangement uses TRBV9 and TRBJ1-2; no clear D gene. The ends were cut back, 3 bases at V and 6 bases at J, with 9 bases in the middle. The CDR3 spans 12 residues. From germline, CDR1 is SGDLS and CDR2 YYNGEE. This CDR3 reads CASSDWRDGYTF. CDR3 DNA: TGTGCCAGCAGCGACTGGAGGGATGGCTACACCTTC.

The V call is TRBV30, the J call TRBJ1-1; 7 bases map to TRBD1. With 7 bases clipped from V and 0 bases from J, the junction kept 8 bases outside the gene matches. The germline CDR1 and CDR2 sequences are GTSNPN and SVGIG (reference sequence). The CDR3 spans 14 residues. This chain's CDR3 is CALGGVSMNTEAFF. CDR3 sequence (DNA): TGTGCCTTAGGGGGCGTTAGTATGAACACTGAAGCTTTCTTT.

This rearrangement joins TRBV6-1 to TRBJ1-2; D gene ambiguous. The CDR3 contains 11 residues. Germline V gives CDR1 MNHNS, CDR2 SASEGT. V was clipped by 7 bases and J by 4 bases, with 7 bases between them. The CDR3 here is CASTMSYGYTF. DNA of the CDR3: TGTGCCAGCACCATGAGCTATGGCTACACCTTC.

The chain links TRBV5-1 to TRBJ2-5; the match to TRBD2 covers 8 bases. Germline assignment: CDR1 SGHRS and CDR2 YFSETQ. V shed 5 bases and J 1 base; nucleotides not matched to a gene: 7. The CDR3 covers 15 residues. CDR3 sequence reads: CASRSLAAPQETQYF. In nucleotides, the CDR3 is TGCGCCAGCAGATCACTAGCGGCCCCCCAAGAGACCCAGTACTTC. Looking up the rest from reference TRBV5-1 and TRBJ2-5 gives the full variable domain: KAGVTQTPRYLIKTRGQQVTLSCSPISGHRSVSWYQQTPGQGLQFLFEYFSETQRNKGNFPGRFSGRQFSNSRSEMNVSTLELGDSALYLCASRSLAAPQETQYFGPGTRLLVL.

This clone was observed a handful of times. The chain joins TRBV29-1 to TRBJ2-5; 9 nucleotides agree with TRBD1. Losses at the gene ends were 5 bases for V and 4 bases for J; bases not matched to a gene: 5. The CDR3 totals 13 residues. CDR1 is SQVTM and CDR2 is ANQGSEA in the germline V gene. The CDR3 bases are TGCAGCGTTTTACAGGGGGCTGCAGAGACCCAGTACTTC. Amino acid sequence: CSVLQGAAETQYF.

V and J are TRBV14 and TRBJ2-7, with 7 bases matching TRBD1. The V and J ends lost 3 bases and 9 bases, in that order; junction bases with no gene match: 8. CDR3 length equals 13 residues. The germline V gene has CDR1 SGHDN and CDR2 FVKESK. In DNA, the CDR3 is TGTGCCAGCAGCCACCTTAGACAGGGCGGGCAGTACTTC. The encoded protein is CASSHLRQGGQYF.

This chain links TRBV29-1 with TRBJ2-6; 7 nucleotides line up with TRBD2. V lost 2 bases to trimming and J lost 2 bases; unmatched junction nucleotides: 3. The CDR3 is 15 residues long. From germline, CDR1 is SQVTM and CDR2 ANQGSEA. The CDR3 DNA reads as TGCAGCGTTGAAATCGGGGGGACTGGGGCCAACGTCCTGACTTTC. This translates into CSVEIGGTGANVLTF.

The chain has TRBV5-6 and TRBJ2-7; 11 bases map to TRBD1. The germline gives CDR1 SGHDT, CDR2 YYEEEE. The V gene end was trimmed by 2 bases and the J gene end by 5 bases; junction bases not matched to a gene: 6. This CDR3 contains 15 residues. The CDR3 sequence: CASSFPGTGGNEQYF. The CDR3 DNA follows: TGTGCCAGCAGCTTTCCTGGGACAGGGGGGAACGAGCAGTACTTC.

This clone appeared once. The CDR3 DNA reads TGCAGCGTTGAAACGACAGGGAGGGCCAAAAACATTCAGTACTTC. Its translation: CSVETTGRAKNIQYF. The V call is TRBV29-1, the J call TRBJ2-4, with D possibly TRBD1 on 7 matching bases. V lost 2 bases and J lost 1, with 12 bases in between. This CDR3 is 15 amino acids long. Germline lookup yields CDR1 SQVTM and CDR2 ANQGSEA.

J is TRBJ2-7 and V is TRBV7-9; TRBD1 is a possible D gene (6 bases). CDR3 size: 14 residues. Trimming stripped 5 bases from V and 2 bases from J, with 13 bases between. Germline V lookup: CDR1 SEHNR, CDR2 FQNEAQ (reference sequence). The CDR3 bases are TGTGCCAGCAGCCTCGGGACACTGACCTACGAGCAGTACTTC. It codes for CASSLGTLTYEQYF.

This clone turned up a few times. The rearrangement joins TRBV19 to TRBJ1-4, with a possible D match to TRBD1 (6 bases). The V gene's germline CDR1 is LNHDA and CDR2 SQIVND (reference sequence). V shed 9 bases and J shed 3 bases, with 17 bases lying between them. CDR3 length: 15 amino acids. CDR3 coding DNA: TGTGCCAGCAGGTGGCCAGGGGCGGCTAATGAAAAACTGTTTTTT. This translates into CASRWPGAANEKLFF.

This chain connects TRBV6-5 to TRBJ2-1; D unresolved. In germline, CDR1 is MNHEY, CDR2 SVGAGI. The CDR3 is made up of 12 amino acids. Trimming removed 0 bases at V and 9 bases at J, with 6 bases between. CDR3 protein: CASSYSPGEQFF. The CDR3 nucleotides read TGTGCCAGCAGTTACTCCCCCGGTGAGCAGTTCTTC.

The CDR3 sequence is CAISESGRASNQPQHF. The CDR3 DNA sequence: TGTGCCATCAGTGAGTCGGGGAGGGCGTCCAATCAGCCCCAGCATTTT. The chain employs TRBV10-3 and TRBJ1-5; D not resolved. The CDR3 is made up of 16 amino acids. Deletions cut 0 bases from V and 3 bases from J, with 12 bases between. CDR1 and CDR2 (germline): ENHRY, SYGVKD.

This clone was picked up a small number of times. The chain is built from TRBV12-5 and TRBJ1-1; 8 bases fit TRBD1. V shed 1 base, J shed 5 bases, and the junction held 0 bases outside the gene matches. The CDR3 consists of 13 residues. The germline V gene encodes CDR1 LGHNT and CDR2 FRNRAP. The CDR3 protein is CASGLDRGTEAFF. CDR3 coding DNA: TGTGCTAGTGGTTTGGACAGGGGGACTGAAGCTTTCTTT.

The chain has TRBV19 and TRBJ2-1; 11 nucleotides agree with TRBD2. The CDR3 sequence is 15 residues long. J gave up 9 bases and V 3 bases, and 7 bases lay outside the gene matches. Per the germline V gene, CDR1 is LNHDA and CDR2 is SQIVND (reference sequence). CDR3 loop: CASSILTSGTREQFF. DNA for the CDR3: TGTGCCAGTAGTATCCTGACTAGCGGGACTCGTGAGCAGTTCTTC.

This chain connects TRBV5-4 to TRBJ2-5; D not certain. The CDR3 runs 12 residues. Germline V gene sequence: CDR1 SGHNT, CDR2 YYREEE (reference sequence). The V end lost 4 bases, the J end lost 3 bases, and 7 bases lay between the germline ends. The CDR3 sequence: CASSLMEETQYF. CDR3 nucleotide sequence: TGTGCCAGCAGCCTAATGGAAGAGACCCAGTACTTC.

The rearrangement links TRBV7-9 to TRBJ2-7, with a weak D call TRBD2 (5 bases). Per germline, CDR1 SEHNR and CDR2 FQNEAQ (reference sequence). Trimming shortened V by 5 bases and J by 0 bases, and 14 bases separated the two germline ends. CDR3 length: 15 residues. CDR3 region: CASSQRELVSYEQYF. The CDR3 nucleotides are TGTGCCAGCAGCCAGAGGGAACTAGTCTCCTACGAGCAGTACTTC.

The rearrangement uses TRBV19 and TRBJ1-4; D uncertain. The CDR3 is 15 residues long. The V end was cut by 4 bases, the J end by 8 bases, with 17 bases between. CDR1 and CDR2 (germline): LNHDA, SQIVND (reference sequence). The DNA for the CDR3 is TGTGCCAGTAGTACCGAGGTAGTTCGACGGGAAAAACTGTTTTTT. Its translation is CASSTEVVRREKLFF.

The rearrangement joins TRBV7-9 to TRBJ2-5; TRBD2 agrees at 8 bases. The CDR3 has 15 amino acids. In germline, CDR1 is SEHNR, CDR2 FQNEAQ (reference sequence). Trimming took 5 bases from V and 5 from J; bases not matched to a gene: 10. The CDR3 reads CASSPGGPREETQYF. CDR3 sequence (DNA): TGTGCCAGCAGCCCGGGGGGGCCAAGGGAGGAGACCCAGTACTTC.

The V gene is TRBV9, the J gene TRBJ2-3; 7 nucleotides align to TRBD2. CDR1 and CDR2 from the germline V gene are SGDLS and YYNGEE. V was clipped by 1 base and J by 5 bases; unmatched bases: 10. The CDR3 length is 16 residues. CDR3 sequence: CASSVREGGVIDTQYF. CDR3 DNA sequence: TGTGCCAGCAGCGTAAGGGAGGGTGGAGTTATAGATACGCAGTATTTT.

The chain uses TRBV18 and TRBJ1-5; a weak D match, TRBD1 (5 bases). This CDR3 region has 13 residues. Germline V gene sequence: CDR1 KGHSH, CDR2 LQKENI. Trimming pared 1 base from V and 7 bases from J, leaving 8 bases between. CDR3 DNA sequence: TGTGCCAGCTCACCACAGGGGTCCCAGCCCCAGCATTTT. Residues: CASSPQGSQPQHF.

The genes are TRBV11-2 and TRBJ2-5; D is undetermined. V lost 5 bases, J lost 4 bases, and 11 bases lay in between. The length of the CDR3 is 13 residues. Germline loops: CDR1 SGHAT, CDR2 FQNNGV. CDR3 coding DNA: TGTGCCAGCAGCCCCTATAAGTCAGAGACCCAGTACTTC. It is translated as CASSPYKSETQYF.

This chain uses TRBV7-9 with TRBJ1-2; D gene uncertain. Trimming cost V 0 bases and J 6 bases, with 11 bases left between them. Germline V gene lookup returns CDR1 SEHNR and CDR2 FQNEAQ (reference sequence). The CDR3 runs 14 residues. The CDR3 region has the DNA TGTGCCAGCAGCTTAGCGCTCGGGGTCGATGGCTACACCTTC. Translation: CASSLALGVDGYTF.

The V gene is TRBV29-1, the J gene TRBJ2-7; a weak D match, TRBD1 (6 bases). This CDR3 has 15 amino acids. Trimming shortened V by 3 bases and J by 0 bases, and 15 bases separated the two germline ends. Germline CDR1 reads SQVTM; CDR2 reads ANQGSEA. The CDR3 reads CSVEGGDISSYEQYF. CDR3 bases: TGCAGCGTTGAGGGTGGGGACATCAGCTCCTACGAGCAGTACTTC.

The CDR3 protein is CASSRTSGGGADTQYF. CDR3 coding DNA: TGTGCCAGCAGCCGGACTAGCGGGGGGGGCGCAGATACGCAGTATTTT. The gene calls are TRBV5-4 and TRBJ2-3; 15 positions agree with TRBD2. CDR1 and CDR2 (germline): SGHNT, YYREEE (reference sequence). V was clipped by 4 bases and J by 4 bases; unmatched bases: 4. CDR3 length: 16 amino acids.